This T cell receptor beta chain was recorded in a study of graft-versus-host responses after intestinal transplantation. Study context: Anti-thymocyte globulin induction, then tacrolimus and steroids for around 3 years, went to all recipients.

TCRdb's copy holds only in-frame clones and misses some; the assay was immunoSEQ multiplex PCR. This table has around 18,000 clones, roughly four fifths appearing once. The CDR3 sequence is 18 residues long. Germline V gene data show CDR1 as LGHNA and CDR2 as YNFKEQ. The junction had 11 bases not matched to a gene; V was cut back by 1 base and J by 4 bases. This sequence originates from a human patient who received an intestinal transplant, so some T cells may come from the graft donor. The chain couples TRBV4-2 to TRBJ2-2; 8 nucleotides align to TRBD2. Sample: PBMCs, taken 14 days after transplant. CDR3 sequence: CASSQGVELAVFTGELFF. CDR3 DNA: TGTGCCAGCAGCCAAGGAGTGGAACTAGCGGTTTTCACCGGGGAGCTGTTTTTT.